The entry below describes one TCR beta chain. Its antigen is still unknown. V lost 4 bases to trimming and J lost 0 bases, with 9 bases between them. Per germline, CDR1 SGHDT and CDR2 YYEEEE. This CDR3 has 14 amino acids. RNA extraction and reverse transcription yielded cDNA as sequencing template. Only in-frame clones appear in the TCRdb table, and some are missing; sequencing was by immunoSEQ multiplex PCR. The profile shows roughly 150,000 clones, roughly 60% of them singletons. This entry comes from a study of CD8+ T cells in alopecia areata. Sorting of PBMCs yielded the CD4+ and CD8+ T cells. Overall study results and limits: TCR sharing across patients was less clear than in mice, possibly HLA-related. Higher clonality than in normal scalp was seen in lesional scalp, especially alopecia totalis/universalis.

Sequencing input: CD4+ T cells sorted from blood. This clonotype originated in a human donor in good health. The rearrangement links TRBV5-6 to TRBJ2-3; D ambiguous. CDR3 sequence (DNA): TGTGCCAGCAGCGTATCTATAAGCACAGATACGCAGTATTTT. Encoded protein: CASSVSISTDTQYF.